This T cell receptor (beta chain) was recovered during a study of blood T cell repertoires in COVID-19. Across the whole study: Material from acute and convalescent COVID-19 was sourced from the United States, Italy and Spain. Sample material is recorded as cDNA or gDNA derived from T cells, B-cell-depleted T cells, or PBMCs.

With 0 bases removed from V and 10 bases from J, the gap between germline ends came to 16 bases. This CDR3 region has 16 residues. TCRdb's table, derived via immunoSEQ multiplex PCR, lists solely in-frame clones and lacks some. The table includes 13,000 or so clones, about 90% detected once. The source is a human donor with active COVID-19. The donor label of this sample is uncertain. Sequenced input: peripheral blood. The genes are TRBV23-1 and TRBJ1-6, with D perhaps TRBD1 (5 bases). TRBV23-1 is reported as an ORF; its role is uncertain. CDR3 DNA sequence: TGCGCCAGCAGTCAATCTTCGGAAGGGAAGGGGTCACCCCTCCACTTT. This codes for CASSQSSEGKGSPLHF.